A selection of T cell receptor beta chains follows, all from one sample in a study of control samples from healthy donors and cancer patients. The assay was immunoSEQ multiplex PCR, and TCRdb's table has in-frame clones only and misses some. The sample lists about 64,000 clones, more than 85% occurring once. The sample comprised PBMCs. The receptor set was obtained from a man between 35 and 55 years old with colorectal cancer. The CDR3 runs from the conserved cysteine through the conserved F or W. The D gene is left open where the match is weak. The listing skips clone size in some rows; elsewhere it reads once, few, many or a size class.

j_gene | d_gene | len | v_gene | abundance | CDR3aa | CDR3nt
TRBJ1-2 | NA | 13 | TRBV7-2 | NA | CASSLEANYGYTF | TGTGCCAGCAGCCTGGAAGCTAACTATGGCTACACCTTC
TRBJ2-7 | TRBD2 | 14 | TRBV11-2 | NA | CAVGARGGLGEQYF | TGTGCTGTCGGGGCGCGGGGGGGCCTGGGTGAGCAGTACTTC
TRBJ1-1 | TRBD1 | 13 | TRBV27 | once | CASKGTGINEAFF | TGTGCCAGCAAGGGGACAGGAATAAATGAAGCTTTCTTT
TRBJ2-2 | TRBD1 | 14 | TRBV9 | NA | CASSGRDRGGELFF | TGTGCCAGCAGCGGGCGGGACAGGGGCGGGGAGCTGTTTTTT
TRBJ2-7 | NA | 12 | TRBV7-9 | NA | CASSSDYYEQYF | TGTGCCAGCAGCTCCGACTACTACGAGCAGTACTTC
TRBJ2-2 | NA | 14 | TRBV2 | once | CASRQGAGAGELFF | TGTGCCAGCCGGCAAGGGGCGGGCGCCGGGGAGCTGTTTTTT
TRBJ1-1 | NA | 15 | TRBV4-3 | NA | CASSPNSGLNTEAFF | TGCGCCAGCAGCCCCAACTCAGGATTGAACACTGAAGCTTTCTTT
TRBJ1-5 | NA | 16 | TRBV11-2 | NA | CASSLAGRNSNQPQHF | TGTGCCAGCAGCTTAGCCGGGCGAAATAGCAATCAGCCCCAGCATTTT
TRBJ2-1 | NA | 15 | TRBV19 | NA | CASSIDPRGSGEQFF | TGTGCCAGTAGTATAGATCCCCGCGGTTCGGGTGAGCAGTTCTTC
TRBJ2-1 | TRBD2 | 15 | TRBV5-8 | NA | CASSSGLAGSDEQFF | TGTGCCAGCAGCAGCGGACTAGCCGGGTCCGATGAGCAGTTCTTC
TRBJ1-5 | NA | 16 | TRBV12-2 | NA | CASRPQRGWEGQPQHF | TGTGCAAGTCGCCCTCAACGGGGGTGGGAGGGACAGCCCCAGCATTTT
TRBJ2-2 | NA | 13 | TRBV12-3/TRBV12-4 | NA | CASSAWDAGELFF | TGTGCCAGCAGTGCCTGGGACGCCGGGGAGCTGTTTTTT
TRBJ2-2 | TRBD2 | 16 | TRBV9 | NA | CASSVTSGTNTGELFF | TGTGCCAGCAGCGTTACTAGCGGAACCAACACCGGGGAGCTGTTTTTT
TRBJ2-7 | TRBD1 | 13 | TRBV14 | few | CASSPTGGGEQYF | TGTGCCAGCAGCCCGACAGGGGGTGGCGAGCAGTACTTC
TRBJ1-2 | NA | 15 | TRBV4-1 | NA | CASSQLLGDSYGYTF | TGCGCCAGCAGCCAGTTACTTGGAGACAGCTATGGCTACACCTTC
TRBJ2-3 | TRBD1 | 12 | TRBV29-1 | NA | CSVDWDRDAQYF | TGCAGCGTTGATTGGGACAGGGACGCGCAGTATTTT
TRBJ1-1 | NA | 15 | TRBV5-1 | NA | CASSLGASGNTEAFF | TGCGCCAGCAGCTTGGGAGCTTCGGGGAACACTGAAGCTTTCTTT
TRBJ1-1 | TRBD1 | 13 | TRBV6-5 | NA | CASVDRGNTEAFF | TGTGCCAGCGTTGACAGGGGGAACACTGAAGCTTTCTTT
TRBJ1-5 | TRBD1 | 17 | TRBV18 | NA | CASSLGRGLGGNQPQHF | TGTGCCAGCTCCCTAGGGAGGGGGCTCGGAGGCAATCAGCCCCAGCATTTT
TRBJ2-3 | TRBD1 | 14 | TRBV18 | NA | CASSPNRGADTQYF | TGTGCCAGCTCACCAAACAGGGGAGCAGATACGCAGTATTTT
TRBJ1-1 | NA | 17 | TRBV5-1 | NA | CASSMGWLTGENTEAFF | TGCGCCAGCAGTATGGGATGGCTAACAGGTGAGAACACTGAAGCTTTCTTT
TRBJ1-1 | TRBD1 | 13 | TRBV6-5 | NA | CASRGQGGTEAFF | TGTGCCAGCAGGGGACAGGGTGGGACTGAAGCTTTCTTT
TRBJ2-7 | NA | 13 | TRBV11-2 | NA | CASSSTRRYEQYF | TGTGCCAGCAGCTCCACCCGGCGATACGAGCAGTACTTC
TRBJ2-1 | NA | 14 | TRBV2 | NA | CASSEEGQLNEQFF | TGTGCCAGCAGTGAAGAGGGTCAACTCAATGAGCAGTTCTTC
TRBJ1-1 | NA | 12 | TRBV12-3/TRBV12-4 | NA | CASSFFGREAFF | TGTGCCAGCAGTTTTTTTGGCCGTGAAGCTTTCTTT
TRBJ1-5 | NA | 12 | TRBV7-9 | NA | CASSLANQPQHF | TGTGCCAGCAGCTTAGCGAACCAGCCCCAGCATTTT
TRBJ2-5 | TRBD2 | 14 | TRBV9 | NA | CASSSRGVRETQYF | TGTGCCAGCAGCTCCCGGGGGGTGCGGGAGACCCAGTACTTC
TRBJ2-6 | NA | 13 | TRBV2 | NA | CAGRGQGANVLTF | TGTGCCGGGCGGGGACAGGGGGCCAACGTCCTGACTTTC
TRBJ2-7 | TRBD2 | 14 | TRBV18 | NA | CASSPLAGGYEQYF | TGTGCCAGCTCACCCCTCGCGGGGGGTTACGAGCAGTACTTC
TRBJ1-5 | NA | 16 | TRBV27 | NA | CASSALSQNLNQPQHF | TGTGCCAGCAGCGCTCTAAGCCAGAACCTAAATCAGCCCCAGCATTTT
TRBJ1-2 | TRBD1 | 15 | TRBV11-2 | once | CASSLGGQGANGYTF | TGTGCCAGCAGCTTAGGGGGACAGGGGGCCAATGGCTACACCTTC
TRBJ2-7 | TRBD1 | 13 | TRBV27 | NA | CASSFLSGGEQYF | TGTGCCAGCAGTTTCCTCTCAGGGGGCGAGCAGTACTTC
TRBJ2-5 | NA | 13 | TRBV27 | NA | CASSRPGQETQYF | TGTGCCAGCAGTCGGCCCGGTCAAGAGACCCAGTACTTC
TRBJ1-2 | TRBD1 | 17 | TRBV11-2 | NA | CASSLDQGGAGPRGYTF | TGTGCCAGCAGCTTAGATCAGGGGGGGGCAGGTCCAAGGGGCTACACCTTC
TRBJ1-1 | TRBD1 | 15 | TRBV18 | NA | CASSIAGTANTEAFF | TGTGCCAGCTCAATCGCCGGGACAGCGAACACTGAAGCTTTCTTT
TRBJ2-4 | TRBD1 | 16 | TRBV3-1/TRBV3-2 | NA | CASSQARGRAQNIQYF | TGTGCCAGCAGCCAAGCCAGGGGGCGGGCCCAAAACATTCAGTACTTC
TRBJ1-2 | NA | 14 | TRBV19 | NA | CASSTGRGDYGYTF | TGTGCCAGTAGTACGGGACGGGGCGACTATGGCTACACCTTC
TRBJ2-1 | NA | 11 | TRBV20-1 | NA | CSATSGIEQFF | TGCAGTGCTACCTCAGGGATTGAGCAGTTCTTC
TRBJ2-7 | NA | 13 | TRBV29-1 | NA | CSVRVSLSGEQYF | TGCAGCGTTCGAGTTAGCCTTTCGGGGGAGCAGTACTTC
TRBJ2-7 | NA | 13 | TRBV20-1 | NA | CSASLGGSYEQYF | TGCAGTGCTAGTCTTGGGGGTAGTTACGAGCAGTACTTC
TRBJ2-6 | NA | 13 | TRBV7-3 | NA | CASSSRAGTASTF | TGTGCCAGCAGCTCAAGAGCGGGGACAGCGTCAACTTTC
TRBJ1-1 | NA | 14 | TRBV5-1 | NA | CASSLELVNTEAFF | TGCGCCAGCAGCTTGGAACTTGTGAACACTGAAGCTTTCTTT
TRBJ1-4 | NA | 16 | TRBV4-1 | NA | CASSQDENSKMGKLFF | TGCGCCAGCAGCCAAGATGAGAACAGTAAAATGGGAAAACTGTTTTTT
TRBJ2-7 | TRBD1 | 15 | TRBV19 | NA | CASTRGQGSTYEQYF | TGTGCCAGTACCCGAGGACAGGGTTCTACCTACGAGCAGTACTTC
TRBJ2-3 | NA | 13 | TRBV20-1 | NA | CSASQLPTDTQYF | TGCAGTGCTAGTCAATTACCCACAGATACGCAGTATTTT
TRBJ1-2 | TRBD1 | 16 | TRBV7-9 | NA | CASIKIRGTGDYGYTF | TGTGCCAGCATTAAAATTAGGGGGACAGGCGACTATGGCTACACCTTC
TRBJ1-5 | NA | 15 | TRBV3-1/TRBV3-2 | NA | CASSQDTVSNQPQHF | TGTGCCAGCAGCCAAGACACAGTGAGCAATCAGCCCCAGCATTTT
TRBJ1-5 | NA | 14 | TRBV30 | NA | CAWSSGRSNRPQHF | TGTGCCTGGAGTTCGGGGAGAAGCAATCGGCCCCAGCATTTT
TRBJ1-2 | TRBD1 | 15 | TRBV7-2 | NA | CASSLEQGQNYGYTF | TGTGCCAGCAGCTTAGAGCAGGGACAGAACTATGGCTACACCTTC
TRBJ1-2 | TRBD1 | 15 | TRBV6-5 | NA | CASTPREQGAGGYTF | TGTGCCAGCACCCCCCGCGAACAGGGGGCGGGTGGCTACACCTTC
TRBJ2-3 | TRBD1 | 14 | TRBV7-3 | NA | CASSQGDGTDTQYF | TGTGCCAGCAGCCAGGGGGACGGAACAGATACGCAGTATTTT
TRBJ1-2 | TRBD1 | 13 | TRBV12-3/TRBV12-4 | NA | CASTRDRAGYRTF | TGTGCCAGCACCAGGGACAGGGCTGGATATCGTACCTTC
TRBJ1-2 | NA | 16 | TRBV7-8 | NA | CASSLASGRVSYGYTF | TGTGCCAGCAGCTTAGCGTCTGGCAGGGTTTCCTACGGCTACACCTTC
TRBJ2-5 | TRBD1 | 15 | TRBV27 | NA | CASKTGGLGKETQYF | TGTGCCAGCAAGACAGGGGGCCTGGGTAAAGAGACCCAGTACTTC
TRBJ1-3 | NA | 13 | TRBV6-5 | NA | CASSLPAGNTIYF | TGTGCCAGCAGTCTTCCGGCCGGAAACACCATATATTTT
TRBJ2-1 | TRBD2 | 15 | TRBV28 | NA | CASSLYSGGQDEQFF | TGTGCCAGCAGTTTATATAGCGGGGGGCAGGATGAGCAGTTCTTC
TRBJ2-7 | TRBD1 | 15 | TRBV5-1 | NA | CASSIQGTGVYEQYF | TGCGCCAGCAGCATACAAGGGACAGGGGTCTACGAGCAGTACTTC